This T cell receptor beta chain was found in a study of identifying expanded T cells in peripheral blood. Sequencing was performed with immunoSEQ multiplex PCR; in TCRdb, only in-frame clones are kept and a portion is missing. The data show 80,000 to 90,000 clones, more than 75% seen once. From germline, CDR1 is LNHDA and CDR2 SQIVND (reference sequence). The V gene lost 7 bases and the J gene lost 1 base, with 7 bases spanning the gap. The length of the CDR3 is 12 residues. Study-level points and caveats: Across healthy donors, higher total template counts meant significantly greater approximately two-week count variance. Differentially abundant clones: 0.95 to 1.5 between replicates, about 16 at about two weeks, over 18 at four.

Collection occurred without any documented infections or immune events in donors. Concerning this clone itself: Antigen: not known.

The sample comprised blood. The chain is built from TRBV19 and TRBJ1-1; D is uncertain. The receptor comes from a person aged 18-70 years in good health. The CDR3 DNA reads TGTGCCAGTATCTCCACGAACACTGAAGCTTTCTTT. Protein product: CASISTNTEAFF.